This T cell receptor beta chain derives from a study of blood T cell repertoires in COVID-19. Study-level background: Samples representing acute and convalescent COVID-19 were sourced from the United States, Italy and Spain. PBMCs, B-cell-depleted T cells, or T cells provided the cDNA or gDNA that made up the material.

CDR3 length equals 15 residues. From germline, CDR1 is SGHAT and CDR2 FQNNGV. Trimming took 5 bases from V and 3 from J; bases not matched to a gene: 8. Authors' data handling: Researchers report that nucleated cell counts were estimated from reference gene primer amplification. Measured with immunoSEQ multiplex PCR; TCRdb has only the in-frame clones, and not every one. V and J calls and clone size are copied from that table; D and trimming were computed from the DNA. In the table there are approximately 46,000 clones, roughly 84% of which are singletons. The rearrangement joins TRBV11-2 to TRBJ2-7; 9 nucleotides align to TRBD2. Sequencing was carried out using peripheral blood. This TCR was recovered from a woman aged 65 to 85 with acute or convalescent COVID-19. CDR3 sequence: CASSNDGLAIYEQYF. CDR3 DNA sequence: TGTGCCAGCAGCAACGACGGACTAGCGATCTACGAGCAGTACTTC.